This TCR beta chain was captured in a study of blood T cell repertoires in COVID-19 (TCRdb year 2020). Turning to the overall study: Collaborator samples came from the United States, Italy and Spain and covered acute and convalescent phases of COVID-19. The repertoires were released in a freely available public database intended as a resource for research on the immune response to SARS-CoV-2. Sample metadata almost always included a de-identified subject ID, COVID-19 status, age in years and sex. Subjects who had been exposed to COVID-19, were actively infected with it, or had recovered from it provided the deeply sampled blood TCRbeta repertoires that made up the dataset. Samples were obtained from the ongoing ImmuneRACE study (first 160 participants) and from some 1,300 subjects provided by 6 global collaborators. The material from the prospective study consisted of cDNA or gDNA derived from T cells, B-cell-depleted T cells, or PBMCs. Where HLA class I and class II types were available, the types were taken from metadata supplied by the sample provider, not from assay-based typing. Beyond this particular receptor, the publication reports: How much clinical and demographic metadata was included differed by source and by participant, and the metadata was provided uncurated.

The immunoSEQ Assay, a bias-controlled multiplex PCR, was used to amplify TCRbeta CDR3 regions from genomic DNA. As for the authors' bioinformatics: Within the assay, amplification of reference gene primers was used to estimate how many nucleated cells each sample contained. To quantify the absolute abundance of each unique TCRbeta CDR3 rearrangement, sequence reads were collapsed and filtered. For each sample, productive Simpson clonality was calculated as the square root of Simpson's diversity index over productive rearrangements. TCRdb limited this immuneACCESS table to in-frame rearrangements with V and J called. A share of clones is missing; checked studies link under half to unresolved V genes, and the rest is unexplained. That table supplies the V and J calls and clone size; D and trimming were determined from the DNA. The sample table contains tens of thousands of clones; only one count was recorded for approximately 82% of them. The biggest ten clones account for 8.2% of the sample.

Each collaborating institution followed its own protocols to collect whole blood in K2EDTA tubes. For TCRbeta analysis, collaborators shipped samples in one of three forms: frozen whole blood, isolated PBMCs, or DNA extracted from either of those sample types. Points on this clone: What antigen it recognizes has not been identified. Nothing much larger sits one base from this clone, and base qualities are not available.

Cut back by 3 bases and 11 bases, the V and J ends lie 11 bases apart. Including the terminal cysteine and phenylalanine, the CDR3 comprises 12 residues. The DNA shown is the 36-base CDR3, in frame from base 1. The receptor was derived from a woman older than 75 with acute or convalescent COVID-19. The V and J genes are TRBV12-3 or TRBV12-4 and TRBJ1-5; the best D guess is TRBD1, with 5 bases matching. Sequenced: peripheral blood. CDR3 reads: CASSFKGAAQHF. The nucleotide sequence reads TGTGCCAGCAGTTTCAAAGGGGCGGCCCAGCATTTT.